A selection of T cell receptor beta chains follows, all from one sample in a study of CDR3 diversity in severe acne. TCRdb fed the PCR reads into MiXCR, producing one record per CDR3 protein. Among 65,000 to 95,000 distinct CDR3 sequences listed, around 49% were seen once. Sequenced input: blood. The receptor source for this set is a male donor in good health, without acne. CDR3s include the opening cysteine and the closing phenylalanine or tryptophan. A D gene is named only where the DNA matches it firmly. Expanded clones are given a class, and other clones once, few, many or no size at all.

J	D	size	V	CDR3	DNA
TRBJ2-7	TRBD2	.	TRBV10-1	CASSASTSATYEQYF	TGCGCCAGCAGTGCCTCGACTAGCGCTACCTACGAGCAGTACTTC
TRBJ1-2	.	many	TRBV29-1	CSVEGRLGNGYTF	TGCAGCGTTGAAGGGAGGTTAGGGAATGGCTACACCTTC
TRBJ2-1	.	.	TRBV11-3	CAVGEPYNEQFF	TGTGCCGTTGGGGAGCCCTACAATGAGCAGTTCTTC
TRBJ2-5	TRBD2	.	TRBV7-3	CASSSRAGGGLASNTQYF	TGTGCCAGCAGCAGTAGGGCCGGCGGGGGACTAGCGTCGAATACGCAGTATTTC
TRBJ2-7	.	.	TRBV10-3	CAIRAGASYEQYF	TGTGCCATCAGGGCCGGGGCATCCTACGAGCAGTACTTC
TRBJ2-1	TRBD1	once	TRBV5-6	CASSFGDRLVGNEQFF	TGTGCCAGCAGCTTTGGGGACAGATTAGTTGGCAATGAGCAGTTCTTC
TRBJ2-5	TRBD2	.	TRBV9	CASSPGGGYETETQYF	TGTGCCAGCAGCCCGGGCGGGGGGTACGAAACGGAGACCCAGTACTTC
TRBJ1-3	.	many	TRBV5-1	CASSAQGPGNTIYF	TGCGCCAGCAGCGCCCAGGGGCCTGGAAACACCATATATTTT
TRBJ2-7	.	.	TRBV20-1	CSARSPGISYEQYF	TGCAGTGCACGCTCTCCCGGGATTTCCTACGAGCAGTACTTC
TRBJ2-6	.	few	TRBV2	CASGRGGSGANVLTF	TGTGCCAGCGGCAGGGGCGGCTCTGGGGCCAACGTCCTGACTTTC
TRBJ2-7	TRBD1	.	TRBV20-1	CSARDMGQGAGYEQYF	TGCAGTGCTAGAGATATGGGACAGGGGGCAGGGTACGAGCAGTACTTC
TRBJ2-7	.	few	TRBV29-1	CSVGLDLSSYEQYF	TGCAGCGTGGGGTTGGACCTTAGCTCCTACGAGCAGTACTTC
TRBJ1-2	TRBD1	.	TRBV5-8	CASSLNGQGCGYTF	TGTGCCAGCAGCTTAAACGGACAGGGTTGTGGCTACACCTTC
TRBJ1-2	.	many	TRBV29-1	CSVEGNYGYTF	TGCAGCGTTGAAGGGAACTATGGCTACACCTTC
TRBJ2-5	.	.	TRBV20-1	CSARGRQGPETQYF	TGCAGTGCTAGAGGAAGGCAGGGGCCAGAGACCCAGTACTTC
TRBJ2-1	.	few	TRBV20-1	CSARDPSSSDESYNEQFF	TGCAGTGCTAGAGATCCTAGCAGCTCGGACGAGTCCTACAATGAGCAGTTCTTC
TRBJ2-5	TRBD2	.	TRBV7-3	CASSPLAGPQETQYF	TGTGCCAGCAGCCCCCTAGCGGGGCCACAAGAGACCCAGTACTTC
TRBJ2-7	.	many	TRBV6-2/TRBV6-3	CASRMDRLAYEQYF	TGTGCCAGCAGAATGGACAGACTGGCCTACGAGCAGTACTTC
TRBJ1-2	.	.	TRBV6-5	CASSPAFMGGYTF	TGTGCCAGCTCGCCAGCTTTTATGGGGGGCTACACCTTC
TRBJ1-2	.	few	TRBV6-5	CASRMDGNYGYTF	TGTGCCAGCAGAATGGACGGGAACTATGGCTACACCTTC
TRBJ2-7	.	many	TRBV28	CASSPMDRDEQYF	TGTGCCAGCAGCCCAATGGACAGAGACGAGCAGTACTTC
TRBJ2-7	.	many	TRBV7-9	CASSLVTVDQQYF	TGTGCCAGCAGCTTAGTGACAGTTGATCAGCAGTACTTC
TRBJ2-5	TRBD1	.	TRBV2	CASSGQGAAQETQHF	TGTGCCAGCAGCGGCCAGGGGGCAGCCCAAGAGACCCAGCACTTC
TRBJ1-1	.	few	TRBV24-1	CATSGALGAEAFF	TGTGCCACCAGTGGGGCGCTGGGGGCTGAAGCTTTCTTT
TRBJ2-5	TRBD2	once	TRBV9	CASSVVAGETQYF	TGTGCCAGCAGCGTAGTAGCGGGGGAGACCCAGTACTTC
TRBJ2-5	.	few	TRBV5-1	CASSLDTAETQYF	TGCGCCAGCAGCTTGGATACCGCGGAGACCCAGTACTTC
TRBJ1-2	TRBD1	.	TRBV19	CASNQNQGDGYTF	TGTGCCAGTAACCAGAATCAGGGGGACGGCTACACCTTC
TRBJ2-1	TRBD2	.	TRBV6-5	CASTAGGIPRDTQFF	TGTGCCAGCACGGCGGGAGGTATCCCTAGAGATACGCAGTTCTTC
TRBJ2-5	.	.	TRBV9	CASSVAGGQETQYF	TGTGCCAGCAGCGTAGCTGGGGGGCAAGAGACCCAGTACTTC
TRBJ1-2	.	.	TRBV29-1	CSVEGGGVGYTF	TGCAGCGTTGAGGGGGGGGGAGTTGGCTACACCTTC
TRBJ1-5	.	many	TRBV6-5	CASSKVVGYSNQPQHF	TGTGCCAGCTCCAAAGTCGTAGGGTATAGCAATCAGCCCCAGCATTTT
TRBJ2-2	.	.	TRBV13	CASSPGTPSRELFF	TGTGCCAGCAGCCCCGGGACTCCCTCTCGGGAGCTGTTTTTT
TRBJ2-5	TRBD1	.	TRBV7-9	CASSSPRDRGRETQYF	TGTGCCAGCAGCTCACCCCGGGACAGGGGACGAGAGACCCAGTACTTC
TRBJ2-3	TRBD2	.	TRBV4-2	CASSQDQEYSGRASADTQYF	TGTGCCAGCAGCCAAGATCAAGAGTATAGCGGGAGGGCATCAGCAGATACGCAGTATTTT
TRBJ2-5	TRBD1	.	TRBV20-1	CSASRQGEVGETQYF	TGCAGTGCTAGCAGACAGGGGGAGGTGGGGGAGACCCAGTACTTC
TRBJ2-7	TRBD2	many	TRBV6-2/TRBV6-3	CASSYGVAGGPSSYEQYF	TGTGCCAGCAGTTATGGGGTAGCGGGAGGGCCAAGCTCCTACGAGCAGTACTTC
TRBJ1-2	.	many	TRBV7-9	CASRKTGPVWGYTF	TGTGCCAGCAGGAAGACAGGACCAGTCTGGGGCTACACCTTC
TRBJ1-2	.	.	TRBV10-3	CASSPLQGTYGYTF	TGTGCCAGCAGTCCATTACAGGGAACGTATGGCTACACCTTC
TRBJ2-7	.	.	TRBV7-9	CASSLNSAYEQYF	TGTGCCAGCAGCTTAAACAGTGCCTACGAGCAGTACTTC
TRBJ1-1	.	once	TRBV2	CASSEQGVAFF	TGTGCCAGCAGTGAACAGGGCGTAGCTTTCTTT